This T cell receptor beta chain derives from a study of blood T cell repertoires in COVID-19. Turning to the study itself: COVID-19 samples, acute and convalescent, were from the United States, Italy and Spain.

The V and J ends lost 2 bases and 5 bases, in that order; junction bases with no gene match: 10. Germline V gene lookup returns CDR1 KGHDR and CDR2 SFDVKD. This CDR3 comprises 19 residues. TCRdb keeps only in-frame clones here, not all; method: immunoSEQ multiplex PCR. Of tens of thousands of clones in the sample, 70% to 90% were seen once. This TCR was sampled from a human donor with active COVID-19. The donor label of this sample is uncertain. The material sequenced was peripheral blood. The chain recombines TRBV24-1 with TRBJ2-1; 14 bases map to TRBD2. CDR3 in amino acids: CATSDSRLAGGTYNNEQFF. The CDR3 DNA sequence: TGTGCCACCAGTGATTCGAGACTAGCGGGGGGGACCTATAACAATGAGCAGTTCTTC.